This TCR beta chain was profiled in a study of blood T cell repertoires in COVID-19. In the original workflow: Estimation of nucleated cell counts was performed using reference gene primer amplification. The data were produced by immunoSEQ multiplex PCR, yet TCRdb's version contains in-frame clones alone and is incomplete. V and J calls and clone size are those listed in that table; D and trimming were worked out from the DNA. There are about 80,000 clones in the sample; around 83% occur only once, and 27% lies in the top ten. CDR1 and CDR2 (germline): KGHSH, LQKENI. The V gene lost 6 bases and the J gene lost 2 bases, with 11 bases spanning the gap. This CDR3 has 13 residues.

This TCR was sampled from a human donor in a cohort sampled during active COVID-19. This chain links TRBV18 with TRBJ2-7, with a possible D match to TRBD1 (5 bases). What was sequenced was peripheral blood. DNA of the CDR3: TGTGCCAGCTCCAGGGCGACAGCCTACGAGCAGTACTTC. Its protein is CASSRATAYEQYF.